This TCR beta chain was retrieved from a study of T cells in Graves' hyperthyroidism and ophthalmopathy. Study as a whole: Peripheral blood was secured at the point of initial diagnosis, before any treatment.

Criteria for exclusion of patients were uncontrolled infection, other autoimmune disease, pregnancy or lactation. Approximately 9.3 ml of fresh peripheral blood supplied the PBMCs. Researchers took RNA transcripts and amplified the TCR beta CDR3 regions from them. TCR CDR3 underwent first-round RT-PCR with the HTBI primer set. TCRdb re-called the multiplex PCR reads through MiXCR, storing one row per CDR3 protein. The sample includes about 530,000 distinct CDR3 sequences, 15% to 20% seen only once; the top ten take 17%. The table lists this clonotype with many counts. The antigen remains unidentified. V was trimmed by 3 bases and J by 7 bases, leaving 10 bases between them. Germline V gene data show CDR1 as MDHEN and CDR2 as SYDVKM. CDR3 length: 13 residues. Findings of the study overall: Progression to ophthalmopathy was predicted a median of roughly 6.5 months early.

Sequenced: blood. The source is a woman under 30 with Graves' ophthalmopathy. The V call is TRBV28, the J call TRBJ1-5; D possibly corresponds to TRBD1 (5 bases). CDR3 in amino acids: CASSLGERQPQHF. CDR3 DNA sequence: TGTGCCAGCAGTTTGGGGGAACGGCAGCCCCAGCATTTT. Filled out from reference TRBV28 and TRBJ1-5, the complete variable domain reads DVKVTQSSRYLVKRTGEKVFLECVQDMDHENMFWYRQDPGLGLRLIYFSYDVKMKEKGDIPEGYSVSREKKERFSLILESASTNQTSMYLCASSLGERQPQHFGDGTRLSIL.